This T cell receptor beta chain was identified during a study of blood T cell repertoires in COVID-19. Only in-frame clones appear in the TCRdb table, and some are missing; sequencing was by immunoSEQ multiplex PCR. The profile shows 310,000 or so clones, about 90% of them singletons. Germline assignment: CDR1 MDHEN and CDR2 SYDVKM. V lost 1 base, J lost 5 bases, and 9 bases lay in between. The CDR3 contains 14 residues. This clone was seen only a few times. This same CDR3 is encoded by further DNA sequences in the sample. The source is a woman aged 18-29 years with acute COVID-19. The J gene is TRBJ2-1, the V gene TRBV28; a weak D match, TRBD2 (6 bases). Sequencing input: PBMCs or T cells enriched from blood (not recorded which). This CDR3 reads CASSLSGGDNEQFF. In nucleotides, the CDR3 is TGTGCCAGCAGTTTATCCGGGGGTGACAATGAGCAGTTCTTC.